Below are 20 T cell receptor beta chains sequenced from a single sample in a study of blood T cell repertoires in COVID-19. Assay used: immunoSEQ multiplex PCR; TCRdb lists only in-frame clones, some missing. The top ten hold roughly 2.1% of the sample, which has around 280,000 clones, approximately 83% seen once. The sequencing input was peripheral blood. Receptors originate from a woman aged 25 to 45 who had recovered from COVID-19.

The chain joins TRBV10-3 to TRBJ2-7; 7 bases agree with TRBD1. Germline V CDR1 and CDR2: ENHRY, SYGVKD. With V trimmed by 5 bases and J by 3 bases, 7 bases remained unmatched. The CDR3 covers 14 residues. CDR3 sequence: CAISKGQRLYEQYF. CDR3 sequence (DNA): TGTGCCATCAGTAAGGGACAGAGGCTCTACGAGCAGTACTTC.

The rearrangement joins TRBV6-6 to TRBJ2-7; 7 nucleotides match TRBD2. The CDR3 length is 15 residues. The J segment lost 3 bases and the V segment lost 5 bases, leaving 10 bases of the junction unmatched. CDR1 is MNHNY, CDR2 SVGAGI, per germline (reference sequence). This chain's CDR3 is CASSTLREGNYEQYF. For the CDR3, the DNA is TGTGCCAGCAGTACCCTGAGGGAGGGTAACTACGAGCAGTACTTC.

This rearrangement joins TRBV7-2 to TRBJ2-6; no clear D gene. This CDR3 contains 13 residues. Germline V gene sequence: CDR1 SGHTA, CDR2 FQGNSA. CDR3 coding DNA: TGTAGCTCTGGCCCCTCTGGGGCCAACGTCCTGACTTTC. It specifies CSSGPSGANVLTF.

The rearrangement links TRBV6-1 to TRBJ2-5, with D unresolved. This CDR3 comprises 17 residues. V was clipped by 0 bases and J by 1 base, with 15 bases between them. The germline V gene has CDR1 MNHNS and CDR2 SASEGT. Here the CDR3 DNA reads TGTGCCAGCAGTGAAGCGCAGTCCGGGTTTTTCCAAGAGACCCAGTACTTC. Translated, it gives CASSEAQSGFFQETQYF.

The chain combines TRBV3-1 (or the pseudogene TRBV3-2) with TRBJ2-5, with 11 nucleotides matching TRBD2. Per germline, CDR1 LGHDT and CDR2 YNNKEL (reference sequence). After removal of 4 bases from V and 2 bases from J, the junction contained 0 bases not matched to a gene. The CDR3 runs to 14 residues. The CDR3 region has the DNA TGTGCCAGCAGCCTAGCGGGGGGGCAAGAGACCCAGTACTTC. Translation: CASSLAGGQETQYF.

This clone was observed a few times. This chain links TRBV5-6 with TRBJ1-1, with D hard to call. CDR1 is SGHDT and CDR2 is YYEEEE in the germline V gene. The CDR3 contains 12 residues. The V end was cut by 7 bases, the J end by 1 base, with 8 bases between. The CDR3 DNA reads TGTGCCAGCGGGCAGGAGAACACTGAAGCTTTCTTT. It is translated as CASGQENTEAFF.

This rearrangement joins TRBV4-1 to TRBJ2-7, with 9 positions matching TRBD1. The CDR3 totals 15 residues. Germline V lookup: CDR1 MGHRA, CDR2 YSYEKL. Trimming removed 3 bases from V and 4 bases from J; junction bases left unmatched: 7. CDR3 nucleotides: TGCGCCAGCAGCCACTTACCGGGACAGGGTTACGAGCAGTACTTC. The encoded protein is CASSHLPGQGYEQYF.

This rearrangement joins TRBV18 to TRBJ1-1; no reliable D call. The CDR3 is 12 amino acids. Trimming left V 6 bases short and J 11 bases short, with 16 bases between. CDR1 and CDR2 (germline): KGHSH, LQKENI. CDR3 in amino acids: CASSPESHPAFF. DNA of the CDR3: TGTGCCAGCTCCCCAGAGAGCCATCCGGCTTTCTTT.

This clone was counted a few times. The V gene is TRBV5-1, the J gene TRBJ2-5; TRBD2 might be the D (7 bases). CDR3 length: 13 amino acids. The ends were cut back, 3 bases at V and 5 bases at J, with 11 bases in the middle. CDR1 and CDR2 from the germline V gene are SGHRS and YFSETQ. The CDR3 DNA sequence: TGCGCCAGCAGCTCGGGGGGCAGGGAGACCCAGTACTTC. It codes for CASSSGGRETQYF.

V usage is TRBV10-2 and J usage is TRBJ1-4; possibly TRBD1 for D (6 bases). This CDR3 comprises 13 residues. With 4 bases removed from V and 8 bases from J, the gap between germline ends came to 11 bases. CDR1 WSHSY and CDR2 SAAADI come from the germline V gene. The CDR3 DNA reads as TGCGCCAGCAGTGTGGGGGCGAGGGAAAAACTGTTTTTT. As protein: CASSVGAREKLFF.

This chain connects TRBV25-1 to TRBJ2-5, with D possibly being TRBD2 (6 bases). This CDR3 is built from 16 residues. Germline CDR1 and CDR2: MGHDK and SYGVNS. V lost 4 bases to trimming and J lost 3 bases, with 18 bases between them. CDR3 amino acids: CASSAFTSRTEETQYF. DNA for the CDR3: TGTGCCAGCAGTGCCTTTACTAGCCGGACGGAAGAGACCCAGTACTTC.

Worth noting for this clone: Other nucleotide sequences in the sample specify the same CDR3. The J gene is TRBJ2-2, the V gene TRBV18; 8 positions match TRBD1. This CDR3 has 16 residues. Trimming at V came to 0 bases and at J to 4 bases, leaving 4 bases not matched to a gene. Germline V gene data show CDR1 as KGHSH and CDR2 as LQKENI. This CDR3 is CASSPPDRVGTGELFF. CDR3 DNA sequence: TGTGCCAGCTCACCACCGGACAGGGTGGGCACCGGGGAGCTGTTTTTT. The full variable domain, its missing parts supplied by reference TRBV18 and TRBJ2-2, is NAGVMQNPRHLVRRRGQEARLRCSPMKGHSHVYWYRQLPEEGLKFMVYLQKENIIDESGMPKERFSAEFPKEGPSILRIQQVVRGDSAAYFCASSPPDRVGTGELFFGEGSRLTVL.

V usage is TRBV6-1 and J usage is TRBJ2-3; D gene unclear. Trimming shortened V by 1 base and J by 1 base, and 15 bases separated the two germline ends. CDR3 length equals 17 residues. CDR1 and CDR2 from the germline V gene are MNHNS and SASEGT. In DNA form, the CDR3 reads TGTGCCAGCAGTGAAGGAAGAGGTCTGTGGGGCACAGATACGCAGTATTTT. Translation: CASSEGRGLWGTDTQYF.

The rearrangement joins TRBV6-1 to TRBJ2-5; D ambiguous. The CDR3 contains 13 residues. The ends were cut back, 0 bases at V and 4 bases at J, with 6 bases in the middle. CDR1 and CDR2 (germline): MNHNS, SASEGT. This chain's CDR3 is CASSEANGETQYF. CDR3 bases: TGTGCCAGCAGTGAAGCTAACGGAGAGACCCAGTACTTC.

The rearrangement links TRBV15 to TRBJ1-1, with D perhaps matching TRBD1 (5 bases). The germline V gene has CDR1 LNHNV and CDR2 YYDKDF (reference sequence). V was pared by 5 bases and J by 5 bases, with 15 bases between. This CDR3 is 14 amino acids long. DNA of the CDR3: TGTGCCACCAGCGGAATAAACAGGTTTACTGAAGCTTTCTTT. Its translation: CATSGINRFTEAFF.

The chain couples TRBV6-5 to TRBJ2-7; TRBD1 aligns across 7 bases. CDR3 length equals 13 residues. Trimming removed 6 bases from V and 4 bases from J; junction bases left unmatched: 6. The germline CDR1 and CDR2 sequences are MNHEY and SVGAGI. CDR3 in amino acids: CASRPGQPYEQYF. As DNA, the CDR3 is TGTGCCAGCAGACCGGGACAGCCTTACGAGCAGTACTTC.

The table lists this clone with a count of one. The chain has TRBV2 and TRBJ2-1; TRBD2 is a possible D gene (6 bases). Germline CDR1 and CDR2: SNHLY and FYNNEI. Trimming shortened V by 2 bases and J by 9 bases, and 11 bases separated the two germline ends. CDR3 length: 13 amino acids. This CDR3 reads CASSEREFGEQFF. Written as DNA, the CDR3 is TGTGCCAGCAGTGAACGGGAGTTCGGTGAGCAGTTCTTC.

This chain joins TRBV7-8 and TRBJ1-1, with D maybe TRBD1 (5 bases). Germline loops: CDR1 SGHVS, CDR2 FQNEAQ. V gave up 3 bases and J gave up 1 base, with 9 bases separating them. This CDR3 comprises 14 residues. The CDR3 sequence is CASSFGQGNTEAFF. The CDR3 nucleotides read TGTGCCAGCAGCTTTGGCCAGGGGAACACTGAAGCTTTCTTT. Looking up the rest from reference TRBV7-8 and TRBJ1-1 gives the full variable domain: GAGVSQSPRYKVAKRGQDVALRCDPISGHVSLFWYQQALGQGPEFLTYFQNEAQLDKSGLPSDRFFAERPEGSVSTLKIQRTQQEDSAVYLCASSFGQGNTEAFFGQGTRLTVV.

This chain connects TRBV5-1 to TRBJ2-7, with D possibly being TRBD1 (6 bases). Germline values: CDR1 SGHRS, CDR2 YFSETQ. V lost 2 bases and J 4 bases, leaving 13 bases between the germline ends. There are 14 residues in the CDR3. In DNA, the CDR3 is TGCGCCAGCAGCTTCAGTACAGGGTCGTACGAGCAGTACTTC. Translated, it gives CASSFSTGSYEQYF.

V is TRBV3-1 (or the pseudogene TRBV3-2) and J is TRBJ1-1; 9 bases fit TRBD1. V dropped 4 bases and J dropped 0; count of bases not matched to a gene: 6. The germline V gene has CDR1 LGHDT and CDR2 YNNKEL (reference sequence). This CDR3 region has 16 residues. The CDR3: CASSRQTGGLNTEAFF. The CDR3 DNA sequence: TGTGCCAGCAGCCGACAAACAGGGGGCTTGAACACTGAAGCTTTCTTT.